Listed here is a single TCR beta chain. Its recognized antigen is unknown. One base away there is no much larger clone; base qualities are not given. Donors were healthy HIV-negative adults with no recently reported acute infections or vaccinations. All donors were Caucasian adults living in Nashville, Tennessee, USA. Magnetic negative selection was used to enrich CD4+ T cells, after which naive cells were positively selected on CD45RA and the negative fraction became the memory subset. After blood collection by leukapheresis, PBMCs were isolated using Ficoll-Histopaque density gradient centrifugation and then cryopreserved in the vapor phase of liquid nitrogen. Analytical flow cytometry was used to check the purity and quantity of each magnetically sorted T cell population. Genomic DNA was isolated from every sorted fraction and measured by UV absorbance on a Nanodrop 2000c. According to the germline V gene (reference sequence), CDR1 reads GTSNPN and CDR2 reads SVGIG. V was cut back by 4 bases and J by 6 bases, leaving a gap of 11 bases between them. The CDR3 covers 12 residues, taking in both the cysteine and the phenylalanine. Just the 36-base CDR3 DNA is kept, in frame starting at base 1.

The sample originates from a study of shared clonotypes between healthy human individuals (dated by TCRdb to the early 2020s). With respect to the entire study: The cohort comprised two women and a few men aged 18 to 49 years. For each donor, CD4 naive and CD4 memory were each given three plates, CD8 naive was given two plates, and CD8 memory was given one plate. The study deeply sequenced blood TCR repertoires of five healthy adults to estimate repertoire size and the extent of clonotype sharing between individuals. Different laboratories and diverse techniques were used to prepare libraries and sequence TCR repertoires, to increase sequencing depth and limit assay-specific biases. Per donor, leukapheresis produced somewhere between about 0.85 and 10 billion PBMCs. What the work shows at the level of the full study, not this receptor alone: Compared with non-shared clonotypes, clonotypes shared by all four sorted-subset donors had higher generation probabilities. Estimated clonotype richness was generally larger for naive than for memory subsets. Incomplete sequencing was indicated by rarefaction of sorted-subset datasets, despite the large sequencing depth. Based on pairwise subsampling, the degree of clonotype sharing among donors was expected to be affected by sequencing depth. Sharing across several donors was observed for roughly 5.4% of naive CD4, around 3.5% of naive CD8, 2% to 2.5% of memory CD4, and around 0.44% of memory CD8 clonotypes. Because the study included a small number of donors, the genetic and exposure-history diversity represented was limited. Sampling was restricted to blood, and TCR repertoires in tissue are likely to differ from TCR repertoires in blood.

Using the deep immunoSEQ assay, multiplex PCR amplified TCR CDR3 regions from genomic DNA. Extracted genomic DNA from each cell subset was distributed evenly across all wells of several immunoSEQ 96-well plates, and each plate was treated as a replicate. For sorted subsets, about 220 ng of genomic DNA, equivalent to roughly 33,000 T cell genomes, went into each replicate PCR. Purified libraries were quantified with a Qubit 3.0 fluorometer, sized on a Bioanalyzer 2100, and re-quantified with the KAPA Library Quantification kit. Every immunoSEQ 96-well plate was sequenced on a separate single-read 150-cycle Illumina NextSeq 550 flow cell. The authors processed their data as follows. The immunoSEQ output contained only junctional sequences without quality scores, so filtering could not match that applied to full-length reads. To assign V/J genes and CDR3, sequences were annotated against IMGT germline references using PyIR, a Python wrapper for IgBLAST v1.9. Reads were removed for weak V/J assignments (E-value above 1e-6), missing CDR3, stop codons, out-of-frame junctions, or ambiguous translated residues. V3J clonotypes were defined as sequences sharing an identical inferred V gene, J gene, and CDR3 amino acid sequence. Percentage overlap between repertoires was calculated by dividing the number of shared unique clonotypes by the size of the smaller repertoire. Three approaches were used to assess repertoire richness: RTK rarefaction, the Chao1 estimator, and Recon v2.1 estimates of unobserved clonotypes. Generation probabilities were computed with OLGA for all TCRbeta clonotypes obtained by the gDNA method from several donors. TCRdb stores this immuneACCESS table with in-frame sequences only. Part of the clones is absent; in the studies checked, under half of the shortfall reflects unresolved V genes, and no reason is known for the rest. For V, J and clone size, that table is used; D and trimming come from the DNA. For this sample there are millions of clones; 85% to 95% appear just once. The ten largest account for more than 0.12% of the sample.

This receptor was obtained from a man between 18 and 35 years old in good health. Sequencing used naive CD4+ T cells sorted from blood. The cell subset or site label here, explained by the study, means: CD45RA+ positively selected. Recombination connected TRBV30 to TRBJ2-3; TRBD2 might be the D gene, on 5 matching bases. The DNA sequence follows: TGTGCCTGGACATTACTAGTGGATACGCAGTATTTT. This encodes CAWTLLVDTQYF.